This TCR beta chain was recorded in a study of monozygotic twins with inflammatory bowel disease. As concerns this clonotype: Its antigen is currently unknown.

Germline V gives CDR1 SGHRS, CDR2 YFSETQ. This CDR3 contains 13 residues. Study-level findings and limits: Versus healthy twins, IBD patients showed fewer clonotypes shared with others, especially with disease activity. Repertoire similarity was not found to differ between concordant and discordant twins, possibly from limited power.

Total RNA amounting to 3,000 to 4,500 ng went into each TCR library. With the 5' RACE reads reprocessed, TCRdb shows one record per CDR3 protein and no DNA. This repertoire includes roughly 150,000 distinct CDR3 sequences. V gene TRBV5-1 combines with J gene TRBJ1-2; TCRdb outputs TRBD1, but without DNA this stays unchecked. Sequenced input: blood. The TCR was taken from a human donor with ulcerative colitis or Crohn's disease, or a healthy co-twin of an affected twin (not recorded which). The CDR3 sequence is CASSFRVGDGYTF.